The 19 T cell receptor beta chains presented below share a single source sample, sequenced in a study of Ad26.COV2.S vaccination and SARS-CoV-2 variants. Produced via immunoSEQ multiplex PCR; TCRdb's table is partial and in-frame only. The sample yields approximately 460,000 clones, approximately 90% seen once. Treatment specified: 19 received Ad26.COV2.S at low or high dose, single or two shots; about 5 received placebo; per-sample allocation not given. Sampling took place 63 days after the first vaccine or placebo injection. Sequencing used peripheral blood, obtained in a trial of Ad26.COV2.S vaccine versus placebo. These receptors were collected from a person between 18 and 65 years old who received the Ad26.COV2.S COVID-19 vaccine or a placebo.

This rearrangement joins TRBV7-9 to TRBJ2-7, with 12 bases fitting TRBD2. This CDR3 comprises 16 residues. Germline CDR1 is SEHNR and CDR2 is FQNEAQ (reference sequence). V lost 1 base and J lost 4; bases outside the gene matches: 5. CDR3 coding DNA: TGTGCCAGCAGCTTAGGGCTAGCGGGAGGGCCTTACGAGCAGTACTTC. This gives the protein CASSLGLAGGPYEQYF.

This chain connects TRBV2 to TRBJ2-6, with no clear D. This CDR3 has 16 residues. Germline V gene data show CDR1 as SNHLY and CDR2 as FYNNEI. Trimming left V 3 bases short and J 0 bases short, with 9 bases between. CDR3 sequence reads: CASSDLLSSGANVLTF. The CDR3 region has the DNA TGTGCCAGCAGTGACCTTCTGAGCTCTGGGGCCAACGTCCTGACTTTC.

The rearrangement uses TRBV19 and TRBJ2-7; a possible D gene is TRBD1 (7 bases). V shed 9 bases and J shed 4 bases, with 19 bases lying between them. The CDR3 contains 14 residues. The germline CDR1 and CDR2 sequences are LNHDA and SQIVND (reference sequence). CDR3 bases: TGTGCCAGCTCCATAAGACAGGGAGGTTACGAGCAGTACTTC. It specifies CASSIRQGGYEQYF.

The chain carries TRBV3-1 (or the pseudogene TRBV3-2) and TRBJ1-2, with TRBD1 matching 7 bases. J gave up 4 bases and V 6 bases, and 8 bases lay outside the gene matches. CDR1 is LGHDT and CDR2 is YNNKEL in the germline V gene (reference sequence). The CDR3 extends over 14 amino acids. The CDR3 protein is CASRPFDRAYGYTF. CDR3 nucleotide sequence: TGTGCCAGCAGGCCATTTGACAGGGCCTATGGCTACACCTTC.

The chain employs TRBV3-1 (or the pseudogene TRBV3-2) and TRBJ2-1; the match to TRBD2 covers 9 bases. Germline CDR1 LGHDT, CDR2 YNNKEL (reference sequence). The junction had 11 bases not matched to a gene; V was cut back by 0 bases and J by 5 bases. This CDR3 spans 18 amino acids. The CDR3 reads CASSQDLGAGGRHNEQFF. The CDR3 DNA is TGTGCCAGCAGCCAAGATCTAGGAGCGGGAGGCCGACACAATGAGCAGTTCTTC.

This chain uses TRBV6-5 with TRBJ1-3; the D gene is possibly TRBD1 (5 bases). V dropped 4 bases and J dropped 0 bases, with 10 bases sitting between them. This CDR3 is 15 amino acids long. CDR1 is MNHEY, CDR2 SVGAGI, per germline. The CDR3 sequence: CASSSTGNSGNTIYF. Written as DNA, the CDR3 is TGTGCCAGCAGTTCCACAGGCAACTCTGGAAACACCATATATTTT.

This clone has a handful of counts. The chain couples TRBV7-9 to TRBJ1-3, with D uncertain. With 1 base removed from V and 0 bases from J, the gap between germline ends came to 7 bases. The germline CDR1 and CDR2 sequences are SEHNR and FQNEAQ (reference sequence). This CDR3 is built from 15 residues. CDR3 sequence: CASSLVPNSGNTIYF. As DNA, the CDR3 is TGTGCCAGCAGCTTAGTACCAAACTCTGGAAACACCATATATTTT.

This chain joins TRBV10-2 and TRBJ2-7, with D hard to call. The germline V and J ends were trimmed by 10 bases and 3 bases, with 16 bases remaining between them. Germline V gene data show CDR1 as WSHSY and CDR2 as SAAADI. The CDR3 has 13 amino acids. In nucleotides, the CDR3 is TGCGCCACCATAGACATCGGTGACTACGAGCAGTACTTC. Its translation is CATIDIGDYEQYF.

The rearrangement uses TRBV19 and TRBJ2-3, with D hard to call. CDR1 and CDR2 from the germline V gene are LNHDA and SQIVND (reference sequence). V was trimmed by 4 bases and J by 0 bases, leaving 11 bases between them. This CDR3 spans 15 amino acids. The CDR3 coding sequence is TGTGCCAGTAGTAAAAGGCCCCTTAGCACAGATACGCAGTATTTT. It is translated as CASSKRPLSTDTQYF. Full variable domain (outside the CDR3, taken from reference TRBV19 and TRBJ2-3): DGGITQSPKYLFRKEGQNVTLSCEQNLNHDAMYWYRQDPGQGLRLIYYSQIVNDFQKGDIAEGYSVSREKKESFPLTVTSAQKNPTAFYLCASSKRPLSTDTQYFGPGTRLTVL.

This chain links TRBV10-2 with TRBJ2-5; 9 bases align to TRBD1. The V and J ends lost 6 bases and 5 bases, in that order; junction bases with no gene match: 7. The germline V gene encodes CDR1 WSHSY and CDR2 SAAADI. This CDR3 spans 14 amino acids. The CDR3 spells CASRKNRGPETQYF. The CDR3 nucleotides read TGCGCCAGCAGGAAAAACAGGGGGCCTGAGACCCAGTACTTC.

Turning to this clone: Germline is not matched at one junction end, which may reflect a read error. The chain carries TRBV28 and TRBJ2-3; TRBD1 might be the D (5 bases). The germline V gene encodes CDR1 MDHEN and CDR2 SYDVKM. CDR3 length: 12 residues. The CDR3 DNA sequence: TGTGCCAGCAGTTTAGGGGCTAGATTGATGGATTTT. Protein: CASSLGARLMDF.

V usage is TRBV27 and J usage is TRBJ1-2; weak D call: TRBD1 (5 bases). In germline, CDR1 is MNHEY, CDR2 SMNVEV (reference sequence). CDR3 length equals 13 residues. V was clipped by 5 bases and J by 6 bases, with 13 bases between them. CDR3 in amino acids: CASSPVEGHGYTF. As DNA, the CDR3 is TGTGCCAGCAGTCCAGTGGAGGGACATGGCTACACCTTC.

This clone was observed a few times. The chain has TRBV20-1 and TRBJ2-7; the D gene is possibly TRBD2 (6 bases). The germline gives CDR1 DFQATT, CDR2 SNEGSKA (reference sequence). The CDR3 totals 13 residues. The V gene lost 3 bases and the J gene lost 0 bases, with 9 bases spanning the gap. This chain's CDR3 is CSASSGGSYEQYF. In DNA, the CDR3 is TGCAGTGCTAGTAGCGGCGGCTCCTACGAGCAGTACTTC.

This chain connects TRBV28 to TRBJ1-6; the D is unclear. The CDR3 has 16 residues. CDR1 and CDR2 (germline): MDHEN, SYDVKM. The ends were cut back, 7 bases at V and 8 bases at J, with 21 bases in the middle. The CDR3 spells CASNLRASGVDSPLHF. DNA of the CDR3: TGTGCCAGCAACCTGCGGGCCAGCGGCGTAGATTCACCCCTCCACTTT.

The chain has TRBV27 and TRBJ2-4; 10 bases agree with TRBD1. With V trimmed by 2 bases and J by 3 bases, 4 bases remained unmatched. The V gene's germline CDR1 is MNHEY and CDR2 SMNVEV (reference sequence). The CDR3 contains 16 residues. The DNA for the CDR3 is TGTGCCAGCAGTTTACTGGACAGGGGGGACAAAAACATTCAGTACTTC. This gives the protein CASSLLDRGDKNIQYF.

This chain connects TRBV6-5 to TRBJ2-7; possibly TRBD1 for D (5 bases). Trimming removed 10 bases from V and 8 bases from J, with 15 bases in between. CDR1 MNHEY and CDR2 SVGAGI come from the germline V gene. This CDR3 is built from 11 residues. The CDR3 is CATTLGLKQYF. The DNA for the CDR3 is TGTGCCACCACCTTGGGGCTCAAGCAGTACTTC.

This chain connects TRBV24-1 to TRBJ2-6; D gene unclear. The germline V gene has CDR1 KGHDR and CDR2 SFDVKD. The ends were cut back, 4 bases at V and 4 bases at J, with 4 bases in the middle. The length of the CDR3 is 13 residues. The CDR3 DNA follows: TGTGCCACCAGTGAGCCGGGGGCCAACGTCCTGACTTTC. Its protein is CATSEPGANVLTF.

This clone came up a few times. CDR3 sequence (DNA): TGTGCCAGCAGGACGGATTCTGGAAACACCATATATTTT. This codes for CASRTDSGNTIYF. The chain joins TRBV6-5 to TRBJ1-3; D is ambiguous. The V gene lost 6 bases and the J gene lost 1 base, with 7 bases spanning the gap. The CDR3 loop spans 13 amino acids. CDR1 and CDR2 (germline): MNHEY, SVGAGI.

The V call is TRBV27, the J call TRBJ1-2; D perhaps matches TRBD1 (5 bases). Germline V gives CDR1 MNHEY, CDR2 SMNVEV (reference sequence). The CDR3 has 14 amino acids. The V end was cut by 8 bases, the J end by 4 bases, with 17 bases between. The DNA for the CDR3 is TGTGCCAGCCGTCGGAAAGAGGGGCTCTATGGCTACACCTTC. It encodes CASRRKEGLYGYTF.